This TCR beta chain was profiled in a study of T-cell reconstitution after alpha-beta-depleted transplantation in children. General study points: When one year had passed after transplant, most T-cell counts and diversity came from newly produced T cells. Roughly two months post-transplant, alpha-beta T cells reportedly originated from several hundred graft clones that had expanded.

This clonotype was observed once. Its target is unknown. Preparation of the TCRbeta library was carried out with unique molecular identifiers. One entry per CDR3 protein, called by TCRdb with MiXCR from the PCR reads. The top ten clones hold 43% of a sample with fewer than 250,000 distinct CDR3 sequences, approximately 15% of them seen once. The sequence was collected from a male patient aged 2-9 years who had a stem cell transplant for acute lymphoblastic leukemia, so the T cells may come from the graft donor. Material: PBMCs, mostly from graft donor cells, obtained 360 days after TCRalphabeta/CD19-depleted stem cell transplant.

The CDR3 DNA sequence: TGTGCCAGCAGCGAACAGGGTTATGGCTACACCTTC. It codes for CASSEQGYGYTF. The chain uses TRBV25-1 and TRBJ1-2; tentatively, D is TRBD1 (6 bases). The CDR3 loop spans 12 amino acids. CDR1 and CDR2 (germline): MGHDK, SYGVNS. V was pared by 6 bases and J by 5 bases, with 10 bases between.